These 5 T cell receptor beta chains share one sample of origin, sequenced in a study of T cells in Graves' hyperthyroidism and ophthalmopathy. Amplified TCR beta CDR3 regions came from RNA transcripts. Researchers ran a first-round RT-PCR on the TCR CDR3 using the HTBI primer set. TCRdb reprocessed the multiplex PCR reads via MiXCR and lists one record per CDR3 protein. The data contain a few hundred thousand distinct CDR3 sequences, 20% to 25% of them singletons. Sequences were obtained from blood. The receptors come from a man in his forties or fifties with Graves' hyperthyroidism.

This clonotype was counted between two and nine times. The chain is built from TRBV5-1 and TRBJ1-4; no clear D. Trimming took 2 bases from V and 5 from J, leaving 7 bases between them. Germline CDR1 and CDR2: SGHRS and YFSETQ. CDR3 length equals 13 residues. The CDR3 is CASSFGPNEKLFF. CDR3 in DNA: TGCGCCAGCAGCTTCGGACCCAATGAAAAACTGTTTTTT.

This clonotype has a count of ten or more. V gene TRBV12-3 or TRBV12-4 combines with J gene TRBJ2-3; tentatively, D is TRBD1 (6 bases). The CDR3 contains 14 residues. The V and J ends lost 3 bases and 0 bases respectively, with 7 bases between them. This CDR3 is CASSFGQSTDTQYF. As DNA, the CDR3 is TGTGCCAGCAGTTTCGGACAGAGCACAGATACGCAGTATTTT.

The chain is built from TRBV6-6 and TRBJ1-3; D call uncertain. The V gene's germline CDR1 is MNHNY and CDR2 SVGAGI (reference sequence). The V gene lost 0 bases and the J gene lost 3 bases, with 9 bases spanning the gap. CDR3 length: 15 residues. CDR3 bases: TGTGCCAGCAGTTACTCGGGTGCGGATGGAAACACCATATATTTT. Protein sequence: CASSYSGADGNTIYF.

V is TRBV3-1 and J is TRBJ2-7, with 13 bases matching TRBD2. Germline V CDR1 and CDR2: LGHDT, YNNKEL (reference sequence). V gave up 5 bases and J gave up 2 bases; unmatched junction bases: 12. This CDR3 is built from 18 residues. The CDR3 region is CASSNRGLAGCLTYEQYF. Written as DNA, the CDR3 is TGTGCCAGCAGCAATAGGGGACTAGCGGGGTGCCTTACCTACGAGCAGTACTTC.

This clonotype was counted between two and nine times. The V gene is TRBV30, the J gene TRBJ1-5, with D possibly matching TRBD1 (6 bases). Trimming cost V 0 bases and J 13 bases, with 19 bases left between them. The CDR3 has 14 amino acids. Germline lookup yields CDR1 GTSNPN and CDR2 SVGIG (reference sequence). The CDR3 sequence: CAWSVGQGTASQHF. The CDR3 DNA sequence: TGTGCCTGGAGTGTTGGGCAGGGGACCGCTTCTCAGCATTTT. The whole variable domain, remainder taken from reference TRBV30 and TRBJ1-5, is SQTIHQWPATLVQPVGSPLSLECTVEGTSNPNLYWYRQAAGRGLQLLFYSVGIGQISSEVPQNLSASRPQDRQFILSSKKLLLSDSGFYLCAWSVGQGTASQHFGDGTRLSIL.